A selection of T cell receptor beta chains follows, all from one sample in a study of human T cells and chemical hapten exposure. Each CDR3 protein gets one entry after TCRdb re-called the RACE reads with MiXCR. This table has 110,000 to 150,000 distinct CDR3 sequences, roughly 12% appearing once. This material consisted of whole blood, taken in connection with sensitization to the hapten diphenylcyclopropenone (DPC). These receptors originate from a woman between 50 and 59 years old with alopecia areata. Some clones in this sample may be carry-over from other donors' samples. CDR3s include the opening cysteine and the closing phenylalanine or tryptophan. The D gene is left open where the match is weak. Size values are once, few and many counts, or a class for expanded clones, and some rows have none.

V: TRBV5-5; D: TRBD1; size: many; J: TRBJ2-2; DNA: TGTGCCAGCAGCTTCCGGGACAGGGGAAACACCGGGGAGCTGTTTTTT; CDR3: CASSFRDRGNTGELFF
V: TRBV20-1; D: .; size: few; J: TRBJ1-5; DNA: TGCAGTGCCGGTTGGGTCCCGAATCAGCCCCAGCATTTT; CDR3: CSAGWVPNQPQHF
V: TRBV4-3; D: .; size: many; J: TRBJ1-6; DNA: TGCGCCAGCAGCCAAGATCACGAGGTTACACCCCTCCACTTT; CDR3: CASSQDHEVTPLHF
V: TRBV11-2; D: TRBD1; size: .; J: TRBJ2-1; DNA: TGTGCCAGCCGCGGGACAGGGGGATTTTATGAGCAGTTCTTC; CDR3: CASRGTGGFYEQFF
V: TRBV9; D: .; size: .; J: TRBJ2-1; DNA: TGTGCCAGCAGCCCGACCCACAATGAGCAGTTCTTC; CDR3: CASSPTHNEQFF
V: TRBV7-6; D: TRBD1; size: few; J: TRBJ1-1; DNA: TGTGCCAGCAGCCCCGGACAGGGGGTGAACACTGAAGCTTTCTTT; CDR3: CASSPGQGVNTEAFF
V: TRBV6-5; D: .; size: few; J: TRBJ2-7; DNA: TGTGCCAGCAGTTACAGGGTATTAGGGAGTCCCTACGAGCAGTACTTC; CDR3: CASSYRVLGSPYEQYF
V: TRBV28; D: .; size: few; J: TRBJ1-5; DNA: TGTGCCAGCAGTTTTGCGGGGACCCGAAGTGAGCCCCAGCATTTT; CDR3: CASSFAGTRSEPQHF
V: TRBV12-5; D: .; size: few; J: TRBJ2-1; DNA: TGTGCTAGTGGTTCCCAGTATGAGCAGTTCTTC; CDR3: CASGSQYEQFF
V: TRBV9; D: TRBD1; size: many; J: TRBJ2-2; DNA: TGTGCCAGCAGCGCCAGGGGGTTCGCGAACACCGGGGAGCTGTTTTTT; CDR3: CASSARGFANTGELFF
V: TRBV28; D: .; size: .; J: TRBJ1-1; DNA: TGTGCCAGCTCCTTCGGAAGTACTGAAGCTTTCTTT; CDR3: CASSFGSTEAFF
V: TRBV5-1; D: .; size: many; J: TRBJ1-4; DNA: TGCGCCAGCAGCTTGGACGTCAGGAGGGTCGAAAAACTGTTTTTT; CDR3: CASSLDVRRVEKLFF
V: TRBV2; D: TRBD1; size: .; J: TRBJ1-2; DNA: TGTGCCAGCAGTGGAGGACAGGGGGCCCTTGGCTACACCTTC; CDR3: CASSGGQGALGYTF
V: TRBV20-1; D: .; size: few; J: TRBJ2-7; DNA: TGCAGTGCTAGAGTCGCCAGCCGGACCCCCTACGAGCAGTACTTC; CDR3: CSARVASRTPYEQYF
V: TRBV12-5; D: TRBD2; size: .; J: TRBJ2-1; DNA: TGTGCTAGTGCTTATGGACTAGCGGATCCCAATGAGCAGTTCTTC; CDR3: CASAYGLADPNEQFF
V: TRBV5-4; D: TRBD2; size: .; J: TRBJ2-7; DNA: TGTGCCAGCAGCAAACCGGGACTAGCGGATCAAGAGCAGTACTTC; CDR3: CASSKPGLADQEQYF
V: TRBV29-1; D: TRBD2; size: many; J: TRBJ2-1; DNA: TGCAGCGTCGAGGGGACTAGCGGGAGGACGAATGAGCAGTTCTTC; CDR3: CSVEGTSGRTNEQFF
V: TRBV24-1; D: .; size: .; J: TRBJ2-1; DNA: TGTGCCACCAGCCGCTCCTACGATGAGCAGTTCTTC; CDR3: CATSRSYDEQFF
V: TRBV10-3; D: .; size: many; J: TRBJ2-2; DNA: TGTGCCATCAGTGAGTTGACAGGGAACACCGGGGAGCTGTTTTTT; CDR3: CAISELTGNTGELFF
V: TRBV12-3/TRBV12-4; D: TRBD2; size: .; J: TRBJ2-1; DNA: TGTGCCAGCAGCCGGCCCGCGGGAGACCGGCAGTTCTTC; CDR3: CASSRPAGDRQFF
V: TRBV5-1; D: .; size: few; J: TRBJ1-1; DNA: TGCGCCAGCAGCTCCTATGACGGGGGAGAAGCTTTCTTT; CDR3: CASSSYDGGEAFF
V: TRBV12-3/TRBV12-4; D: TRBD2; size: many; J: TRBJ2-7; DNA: TGTGCCAGCAGTTTAATTAGCGGGATAATGGGGTTGGAGCAGTACTTC; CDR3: CASSLISGIMGLEQYF
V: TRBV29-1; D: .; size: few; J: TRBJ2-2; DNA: TGCAGCGTCGTGCGACTAGGGCCCGGGGAGCTGTTTTTT; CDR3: CSVVRLGPGELFF
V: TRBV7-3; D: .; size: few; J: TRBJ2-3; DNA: TGTGCCAGCAGCGGCCGAACAGATACGCAGTATTTT; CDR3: CASSGRTDTQYF
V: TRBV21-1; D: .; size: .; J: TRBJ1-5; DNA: TGTGCCAGCAGCAACTACGGGGGCAATCAGCCCCAGCATTTT; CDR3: CASSNYGGNQPQHF
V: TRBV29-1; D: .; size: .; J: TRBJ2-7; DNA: TGCAGCGTTGAAGGGGCCTACGAGCAGTACTTC; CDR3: CSVEGAYEQYF
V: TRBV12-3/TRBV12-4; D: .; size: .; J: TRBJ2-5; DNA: TGTGCCAGCAGTTTAGAGGGACCTTCGGAGACCCAGTACTTC; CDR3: CASSLEGPSETQYF
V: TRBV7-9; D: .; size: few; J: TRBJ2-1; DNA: TGTGCCAGCAGCTTAGTCACGGGGGCGGGCGACAATGAGCAGTTCTTC; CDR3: CASSLVTGAGDNEQFF
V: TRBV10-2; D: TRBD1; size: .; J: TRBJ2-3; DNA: TGCGCCAGCAGTGCACGGGACAGGGGTACAGATACGCAGTATTTT; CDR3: CASSARDRGTDTQYF
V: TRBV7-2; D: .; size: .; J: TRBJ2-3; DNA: TGTGCCAGCAGCCTACAGGGCATCGGAACAGATACGCAGTATTTT; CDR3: CASSLQGIGTDTQYF
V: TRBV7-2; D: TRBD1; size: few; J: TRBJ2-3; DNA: TGTGCCAGCAGCCGAGAGGGACAGGGAATTGATACGCAGTATTTT; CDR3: CASSREGQGIDTQYF
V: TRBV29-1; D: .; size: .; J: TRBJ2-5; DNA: TGCAGCGTCGGACACACTCAAGAGACCCAGTACTTC; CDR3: CSVGHTQETQYF
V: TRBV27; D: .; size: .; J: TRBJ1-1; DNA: TGTGCCAGCAGTTTATCAGGAAGGGGAGCTAACACTGAAGCTTTCTTT; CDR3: CASSLSGRGANTEAFF
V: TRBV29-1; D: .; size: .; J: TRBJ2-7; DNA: TGCAGCGTCCAAACCCCTAGGGGGTTCTCGCGCGAGCAGTACTTC; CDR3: CSVQTPRGFSREQYF
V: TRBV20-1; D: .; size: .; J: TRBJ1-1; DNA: TGCAGAGCCGGGGGGACCCCTGAAGCTTTCTTT; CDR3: CRAGGTPEAFF
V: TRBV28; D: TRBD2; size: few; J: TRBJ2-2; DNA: TGTGCCAGCAGTGAGACTAGCGGATACACCGGGGAGCTGTTTTTT; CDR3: CASSETSGYTGELFF